The entry below gives a single T cell receptor beta chain sequence along with its context. The target antigen is unknown. Each CDR3 protein is one row after TCRdb ran MiXCR on the 5' RACE reads. Of 120,000 or so distinct CDR3 sequences in the sample, roughly 15% were seen once. The record originates from a study of T cells after yellow fever vaccination. Per germline, CDR1 SGHRS and CDR2 YFSETQ. V was shortened by 4 bases and J by 1 base, with 20 bases between the two germline ends. The CDR3 totals 17 residues. Findings and caveats of the study: Within FACS-sorted repertoires, abundant clonotypes contaminating from the bulk population could be present. Clones that expanded after primary vaccination mostly reappeared after the booster (96% CD4, approximately 87% CD8).

The sequencing used CD8+ T cells sorted from PBMCs, collected 5 days after the yellow fever booster vaccination. The receptor's source is a man aged 18 to 30 who received the YFV17D yellow fever vaccine. The V gene is TRBV5-1, the J gene TRBJ1-1; tentatively, D is TRBD1 (5 bases). The CDR3, as DNA: TGCGCCAGCAGCGTCCCAAGGGACCGCTATACGAACACTGAAGCTTTCTTT. Translation gives CASSVPRDRYTNTEAFF.